These T cell receptor beta chains were read from a single sample in a study of blood T cells in healthy people across ages. Each CDR3 protein gets one entry after TCRdb re-called the 5' RACE reads with MiXCR. The sample records over 1,500,000 distinct CDR3 sequences, 49% being singletons. The sequenced material came from blood. These receptors originate from a woman aged 40 to 49 in good health. Each CDR3 is given with its conserved first and last residue. D genes are given only for firm matches. Expanded clones get a size class; other rows say once, few or many, or leave the size out.

v_gene	len	abundance	d_gene	j_gene	CDR3aa	CDR3nt
TRBV6-6	16	NA	NA	TRBJ2-1	CASSSQSGSVYNEQFF	TGTGCCAGCAGTAGCCAATCGGGGTCCGTCTACAATGAGCAGTTCTTC
TRBV6-1	18	few	TRBD2	TRBJ2-6	CASTRHPGGNSGANVLTF	TGTGCCAGCACCAGACACCCGGGGGGGAACTCTGGGGCCAACGTCCTGACTTTC
TRBV29-1	12	many	NA	TRBJ2-7	CSVRDGVYEQYF	TGCAGCGTCAGGGACGGGGTCTACGAGCAGTACTTC
TRBV13	15	NA	NA	TRBJ2-3	CASMMEGGEADTQYF	TGTGCCAGCATGATGGAGGGGGGGGAGGCAGATACGCAGTATTTT
TRBV27	16	NA	NA	TRBJ2-3	CASSLWQGTYPDTQYF	TGTGCCAGCAGTTTATGGCAGGGGACCTACCCGGATACGCAGTATTTT
TRBV5-1	15	NA	TRBD1	TRBJ1-2	CASSLVQGSYYGYTF	TGCGCCAGCAGCTTGGTACAGGGGTCGTATTATGGCTACACCTTC
TRBV15	15	NA	TRBD1	TRBJ2-7	CATTIGTGGGYEQYF	TGTGCCACCACTATAGGGACAGGGGGCGGCTACGAGCAGTACTTC
TRBV4-3	14	NA	NA	TRBJ2-1	CASSQDPAVNEQFF	TGCGCCAGCAGCCAAGATCCAGCAGTCAATGAGCAGTTCTTC
TRBV7-2	15	once	NA	TRBJ2-2	CASSARNERTGELFF	TGTGCCAGCAGCGCCAGGAATGAGAGGACCGGGGAGCTGTTTTTT
TRBV10-3	15	few	TRBD1	TRBJ2-3	CAISDRDRAQGTQYF	TGTGCCATCAGTGACCGGGACAGGGCACAGGGTACGCAGTATTTT
TRBV29-1	12	NA	NA	TRBJ1-5	CSGGDGNQPQHF	TGCAGCGGAGGGGATGGCAATCAGCCCCAGCATTTT
TRBV5-1	14	few	NA	TRBJ2-4	CASSIHLAKNIQYF	TGCGCCAGCAGCATCCACCTAGCCAAAAACATTCAGTACTTC
TRBV7-8	12	few	NA	TRBJ2-7	CASSLDRRAQYF	TGTGCCAGCAGCTTAGACCGTAGGGCGCAGTACTTC
TRBV12-3/TRBV12-4	13	NA	NA	TRBJ1-4	CASSFGLDEKLFF	TGTGCCAGCAGTTTTGGACTGGATGAAAAACTGTTTTTT
TRBV4-3	14	NA	NA	TRBJ1-2	CASSQDYPHYGYTF	TGCGCCAGCAGCCAAGATTACCCCCATTATGGCTACACCTTC
TRBV20-1	13	NA	TRBD2	TRBJ2-3	CSAAGTSFDTQYF	TGCAGTGCAGCCGGGACTAGCTTCGATACGCAGTATTTT
TRBV6-2/TRBV6-3	15	few	NA	TRBJ2-1	CASSYVGLSSGEQFF	TGTGCCAGCAGTTACGTGGGACTGAGCTCCGGTGAGCAGTTCTTC
TRBV19	14	NA	NA	TRBJ1-4	CASSIVGGSEKLFF	TGTGCCAGTAGTATAGTCGGCGGCAGCGAAAAACTGTTTTTT
TRBV27	16	NA	TRBD2	TRBJ2-5	CASSLGTSGLQETQYF	TGTGCCAGCAGCCTAGGGACTAGCGGACTACAAGAGACCCAGTACTTC
TRBV27	15	many	NA	TRBJ1-2	CASSLLGQGANGYTF	TGTGCCAGCAGTTTATTGGGGCAGGGAGCGAATGGCTACACCTTC
TRBV6-6	12	NA	NA	TRBJ1-2	CASSFRMAGYTF	TGTGCCAGCAGCTTTCGAATGGCTGGCTACACCTTC
TRBV5-1	14	many	TRBD2	TRBJ2-5	CASSLDPGGETQYF	TGTGCCAGCAGCTTAGATCCGGGAGGAGAGACCCAGTACTTC
TRBV20-1	15	few	NA	TRBJ2-1	CSARALEASYNEQFF	TGCAGTGCTAGAGCCCTAGAAGCCTCCTACAATGAGCAGTTCTTC
TRBV6-1	15	NA	TRBD1	TRBJ2-7	CASRAMGQGSDEQYF	TGTGCCAGCAGGGCCATGGGACAGGGGAGTGACGAGCAGTACTTC
TRBV20-1	15	NA	NA	TRBJ2-5	CSAVGDRVGQETQYF	TGCAGTGCCGTGGGGGACCGAGTGGGACAAGAGACCCAGTACTTC
TRBV11-2	16	few	NA	TRBJ2-1	CASSLEVGGLYNEQFF	TGTGCCAGCAGCTTAGAAGTGGGGGGTTTGTACAATGAGCAGTTCTTC